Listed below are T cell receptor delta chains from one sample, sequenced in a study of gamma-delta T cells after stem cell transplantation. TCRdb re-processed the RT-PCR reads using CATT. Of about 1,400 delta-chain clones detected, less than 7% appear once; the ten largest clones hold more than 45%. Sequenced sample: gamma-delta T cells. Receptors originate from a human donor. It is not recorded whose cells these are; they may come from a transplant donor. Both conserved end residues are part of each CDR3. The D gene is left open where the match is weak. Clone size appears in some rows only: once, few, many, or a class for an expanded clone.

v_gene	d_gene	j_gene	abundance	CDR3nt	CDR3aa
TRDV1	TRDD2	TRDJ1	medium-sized	TGTGCTCTTGGGGAACTAAGAACTTCCTACGATACGGAGGACACCGATAAACTCATCTTT	CALGELRTSYDTEDTDKLIF
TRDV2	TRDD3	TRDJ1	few	TGTGCCTGTGACAACCTATGGGGGATACAAACCGATAAACTCATCTTT	CACDNLWGIQTDKLIF
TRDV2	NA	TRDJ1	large	TGTGCCTGTGACACCCTCGCAAACACCGATAAACTCATCTTT	CACDTLANTDKLIF
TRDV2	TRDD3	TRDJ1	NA	TGTGCCTGTGACGGTATGGGGGATTCAACCGATAAACTCATCTTT	CACDGMGDSTDKLIF
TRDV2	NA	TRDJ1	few	TGTGCCTGTGACACCGTCCGACCATACACCGATAAACTCATCTTT	CACDTVRPYTDKLIF
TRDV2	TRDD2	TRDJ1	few	TGTGCCTGTGACATCCTTCCTGCTACTGTGGGAAACGTCGCACCATACACCGATAAACTCATCTTT	CACDILPATVGNVAPYTDKLIF
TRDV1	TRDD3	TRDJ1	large	TGTGCTCTTGGGGTCCGACCGGCCTTCCTTGCTTTTACTGGGGGATACGCAGAGGATAAACTCATCTTT	CALGVRPAFLAFTGGYAEDKLIF
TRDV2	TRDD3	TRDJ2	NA	TGTGCCTGTGACACCGCTGGGGGATACAGAGCACAACTCTTCTTT	CACDTAGGYRAQLFF
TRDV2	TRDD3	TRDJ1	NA	TGTGCCTGTGACTCCCTCCTTACTGGGGGATCACCGTACACCGATAAACTCATCTTT	CACDSLLTGGSPYTDKLIF
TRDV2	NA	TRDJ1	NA	TGTGCCTGTGACCCGCTACGGACGGGGGGAATCACCGATAAACTCATCTTT	CACDPLRTGGITDKLIF
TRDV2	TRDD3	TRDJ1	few	TGTGCCTGTGACCCCCTGGGGGACAGGTACACCGATAAACTCATCTTT	CACDPLGDRYTDKLIF
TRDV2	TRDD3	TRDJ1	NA	TGTGCCTGTGACACCCTACGAGAATATACTGGGGGATACGAACTGGGGGATTCTGATAAACTCATCTTT	CACDTLREYTGGYELGDSDKLIF
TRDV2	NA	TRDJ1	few	TGTGCCTGTGATCTGGCCGGGCGAAACACCGATAAACTCATCTTT	CACDLAGRNTDKLIF
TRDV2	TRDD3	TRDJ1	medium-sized	TGTGCCTGTGACACGGGTGAATTGGTACTGGGGGACCCCCCTTCAGTTAAACTCATCTTT	CACDTGELVLGDPPSVKLIF
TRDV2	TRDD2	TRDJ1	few	TGTGCCTGTGACTCCCTTCCTACTGAACTGGGGTCCAACACCGATAAACTCATCTTT	CACDSLPTELGSNTDKLIF
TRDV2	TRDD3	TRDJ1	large	TGTGCCTGTGACAAACTACTGGGGGTCCCTGAGGGACTCACCTTT	CACDKLLGVPEGLTF
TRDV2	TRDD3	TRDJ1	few	TGTGCCTGTGACACCGTCTGGGGGATACGAAACGATAAACTCATCTTT	CACDTVWGIRNDKLIF
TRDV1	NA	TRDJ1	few	TGTGCTCTTGGCGCGGCTAGGGTCTATCGGTTGTGGGGCCATTTCGATAAACTCATCTTT	CALGAARVYRLWGHFDKLIF
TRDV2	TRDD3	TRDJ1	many	TGTGCCTGTTACCCACTGGGGGCCCCACCAGAGGGGCCCGATAAACTCATCTTT	CACYPLGAPPEGPDKLIF
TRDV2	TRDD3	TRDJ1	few	TGTGCCTGTGACGGGATACGAACCGATAAACTCATCTTT	CACDGIRTDKLIF
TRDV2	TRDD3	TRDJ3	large	TGTGCCTGTGACGTTACTGGGGGAGGTTATGAGGAATCATCCTGGGACACCCGACAGATGTTTTTC	CACDVTGGGYEESSWDTRQMFF
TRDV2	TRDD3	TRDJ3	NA	TGTGCCTGTGACACTGGGGGATACTCCTGGGACACCCGACAGATGTTTTTC	CACDTGGYSWDTRQMFF
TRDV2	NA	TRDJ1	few	TGTGCCTGTGACTATATACTGGGCTCCGATAAACTCATCTTT	CACDYILGSDKLIF
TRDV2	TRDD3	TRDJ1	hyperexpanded	TGTGCCTGTGACACCGTGCCTGGGGGATCCACGATCACCGATAAACTCATCTTT	CACDTVPGGSTITDKLIF
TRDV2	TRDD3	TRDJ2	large	TGTGCCTGTGACACCGTCAGTAGCACTAGCATTACTGGGGGAATCGGAGCACAACTCTTCTTT	CACDTVSSTSITGGIGAQLFF
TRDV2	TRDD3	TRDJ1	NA	TGTGCCTGTGACGGACTGGGGGAATGGTTACGTGGTAAACTCATCTTT	CACDGLGEWLRGKLIF
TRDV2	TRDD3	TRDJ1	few	TGTGCCTGTGATTCGCTCTGGGGGATACCCGATGTGGACACCGATAAACTCATCTTT	CACDSLWGIPDVDTDKLIF
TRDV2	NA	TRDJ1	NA	TGTGCCTGTGAACCCGTCGGGGGGGGGGCGCACACCGATAAACTCATCTTT	CACEPVGGGAHTDKLIF
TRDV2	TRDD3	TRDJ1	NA	TGTGCCTGTGACACAAATTATCATTCCTACAGTACTGGGGGATACTCGGGCGATAAACTCATCTTT	CACDTNYHSYSTGGYSGDKLIF
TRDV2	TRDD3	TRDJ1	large	TGTGCCTGTGAGTTGTTGGGACTGGGGGATAAGGTCCGGTACACCGATAAACTCATCTTT	CACELLGLGDKVRYTDKLIF
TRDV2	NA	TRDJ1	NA	TGTGCCTGTGACACCGTCGGGGGTGACATGTCCCAAAATGGCACCGATACACTCATCTTT	CACDTVGGDMSQNGTDTLIF
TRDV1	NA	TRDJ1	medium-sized	TGTGCTCTTGGGGAACTCTCGAGAGGGTCAGGCGGCACCGATAAACTCATCTTT	CALGELSRGSGGTDKLIF
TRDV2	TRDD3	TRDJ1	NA	TGTGCCTGTGACACCCTCCACCGTACTGGGGGATCCACCGATAAACTCATCTTT	CACDTLHRTGGSTDKLIF
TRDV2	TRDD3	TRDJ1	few	TGTGCCTGTGACACCCTGGGGGAATCGTACACCGATAAACTCATCTTT	CACDTLGESYTDKLIF
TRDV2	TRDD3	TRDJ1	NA	TGTGCCTGTGACAAATTGGGGGAATACACCGATAAACTCATCTTT	CACDKLGEYTDKLIF
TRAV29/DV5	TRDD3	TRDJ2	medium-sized	TGTGCAGCAAGCGCGTGGCTGTACTGGGGGATTCCACAACTCTTCTTT	CAASAWLYWGIPQLFF
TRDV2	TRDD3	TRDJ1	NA	TGTGCCTGTGACAAACTTACTGGGGGATTCTACACCGATAAACTCATCTTT	CACDKLTGGFYTDKLIF
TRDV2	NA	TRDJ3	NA	TGTGCCTGTGACACCTTAAGTGGGAGTTCCTGGGACACCCGACAGATGTTTTTC	CACDTLSGSSWDTRQMFF